This is a list of T cell receptor beta chains from one sample in a study of naive CD8 T cells in extremely preterm neonates. Clones were read by immunoSEQ multiplex PCR, and TCRdb kept only the in-frame ones, dropping some. The sample has fewer than 9,000 clones; about 98% are singletons. Sequencing was performed on naive CD8+ T cells from blood. All receptors come from a human donor in good health. Both conserved end residues are part of each CDR3. D genes are given only for firm matches. The listing skips clone size in some rows; elsewhere it reads once, few, many or a size class.

d_call,v_call,clone_size,j_call,cdr3_nt,cdr3_aa
NA,TRBV15,NA,TRBJ1-4,TGTGCCACCAGCGCCGGGACAATCCCGGATGAAAAACTGTTTTTT,CATSAGTIPDEKLFF
TRBD1,TRBV19,NA,TRBJ2-7,TGTGCCAGTTCGACAGGGATCGGGTCCTACGAGCAGTACTTC,CASSTGIGSYEQYF
NA,TRBV27,NA,TRBJ2-1,TGTGCCAGCAGTTTTATAAGTAGCGGTTCCTACAATGAGCAGTTCTTC,CASSFISSGSYNEQFF
TRBD1,TRBV7-9,once,TRBJ1-1,TGTGCCAGCATCGCCTGGACAGGGACTGAAGCTTTCTTT,CASIAWTGTEAFF
NA,TRBV9,NA,TRBJ1-6,TGTGCCAGCAGCGCACAGGGTTCCTATAATTCCCCCCTCCACTTT,CASSAQGSYNSPLHF
NA,TRBV7-9,NA,TRBJ1-1,TGTGCCAGCAGCTTAGGTCAGGGTCCCACTGAAGCTTTCTTT,CASSLGQGPTEAFF
TRBD1,TRBV7-2,NA,TRBJ2-1,TGTGCCAGCACCCTAAGGACAGGGGACTACAATGAGCAGTTCTTC,CASTLRTGDYNEQFF
NA,TRBV7-9,NA,TRBJ2-7,TGTGCCAGCAGCCCGGACTACTCCTACGAGCAGTACTTC,CASSPDYSYEQYF
NA,TRBV5-1,NA,TRBJ1-1,TGCGCCAGCAGCGACCCGGGACACACGAACACTGAAGCTTTCTTT,CASSDPGHTNTEAFF
TRBD1,TRBV9,once,TRBJ1-3,TGTGCCAGCAGCGTAGGACAGGGCCCAGGAAACACCATATATTTT,CASSVGQGPGNTIYF
NA,TRBV28,NA,TRBJ2-7,TGTGCCAGCACCTACTGGGGGGGGCTTTCCTACGAGCAGTACTTC,CASTYWGGLSYEQYF
NA,TRBV2,NA,TRBJ1-1,TGTGCCAGCACCAAGGGAGGGCTTGAAGCTTTCTTT,CASTKGGLEAFF
TRBD1,TRBV14,NA,TRBJ1-4,TGTGCCAGCAGCCAAGATGTGGGACAGGACGCAACTAATGAAAAACTGTTTTTT,CASSQDVGQDATNEKLFF
NA,TRBV5-6,NA,TRBJ2-3,TGTGCCAGCAGCTTTTACACATCACCAGATACGCAGTATTTT,CASSFYTSPDTQYF
TRBD2,TRBV5-6,NA,TRBJ2-7,TGTGCCAGCAGCTTGTCCGGGGGGGAGGCGTACGAGCAGTACTTC,CASSLSGGEAYEQYF
TRBD2,TRBV28,NA,TRBJ2-5,TGTGCCAGCAGTCCAGGGACTAGCGGGGTGGGGGAGACCCAGTACTTC,CASSPGTSGVGETQYF
TRBD1,TRBV5-1,NA,TRBJ1-2,TGCGCCAGCAGCTCGACGGGGGACAGGGGTAATGGCTACACCTTC,CASSSTGDRGNGYTF
NA,TRBV28,NA,TRBJ1-1,TGTGCCAGCAGCCTACAGGGGAACACTGAAGCTTTCTTT,CASSLQGNTEAFF
NA,TRBV28,NA,TRBJ2-1,TGTGCCAGCAGTTTAACAGGCCAGCCTTACAATGAGCAGTTCTTC,CASSLTGQPYNEQFF
NA,TRBV9,NA,TRBJ1-4,TGTGCCAGCAGCGCTGGACACCAGCTAGAAAAACTGTTTTTT,CASSAGHQLEKLFF
TRBD2,TRBV6-5,NA,TRBJ2-5,TGTGCCAGCAAGGTCAGCGGGGAGCAAGAGACCCAGTACTTC,CASKVSGEQETQYF
NA,TRBV7-9,NA,TRBJ2-7,TGTGCCAGCAGCTTAGCCGGGGAAACCTACGAGCAGTACTTC,CASSLAGETYEQYF
NA,TRBV7-6,NA,TRBJ1-2,TGTGCCAGCAGCCCGGGGGTATCGGATGGCTACACCTTC,CASSPGVSDGYTF
TRBD1,TRBV7-9,once,TRBJ1-2,TGTGCCAGCAGCCCCCTTGGACAGGGCGGTTCTCTTAACTATGGCTACACCTTC,CASSPLGQGGSLNYGYTF
TRBD1,TRBV7-9,NA,TRBJ1-1,TGTGCCAGCAGCTCCACCATGGCAGGGGGCTTGAACACTGAAGCTTTCTTT,CASSSTMAGGLNTEAFF
TRBD2,TRBV11-2,NA,TRBJ2-1,TGTGCCAGCAGCTTCGAACTAGCGGGGGGCCCCAGACATGAGCAGTTCTTC,CASSFELAGGPRHEQFF
NA,TRBV4-1,NA,TRBJ1-1,TGCGCCAGCAGCCAAGAGGGCCGCGGGTACACTGAAGCTTTCTTT,CASSQEGRGYTEAFF
NA,TRBV6-5,NA,TRBJ1-1,TGTGCCAGCAGTTACGAGACAGGGAACACTGAAGCTTTCTTT,CASSYETGNTEAFF
NA,TRBV27,NA,TRBJ2-6,TGTGCCAGCAGTCTCTCTGGGGCCAACGTCCTGACTTTC,CASSLSGANVLTF
NA,TRBV7-9,once,TRBJ1-1,TGTGCCAGCAGCTCTAACCCGAGGGCGGGGGACTCTGAAGCTTTCTTT,CASSSNPRAGDSEAFF
NA,TRBV4-3,NA,TRBJ2-7,TGCGCCAGCAGCCAAGATGGGGCAGCTACCTACGAGCAGTACTTC,CASSQDGAATYEQYF
TRBD1,TRBV27,NA,TRBJ1-5,TGTGCCAGCAGTTGGGGACAGGGGTATCAGCCCCAGCATTTT,CASSWGQGYQPQHF
NA,TRBV10-3,NA,TRBJ1-3,TGTGCCATCAGGCAGGGAAGTGGCTCTGGAAACACCATATATTTT,CAIRQGSGSGNTIYF
NA,TRBV5-8,NA,TRBJ2-7,TGTGCCAGCAGCTTGCCTTGGGACTCGGCGTCCGAGCAGTACTTC,CASSLPWDSASEQYF
TRBD2,TRBV7-3,NA,TRBJ2-3,TGTGCCAGCAGCTCCTTAGCGGGGATGCTCACAGATACGCAGTATTTT,CASSSLAGMLTDTQYF
NA,TRBV6-4,NA,TRBJ2-7,TGTGCCAGCGGGTCATCGGGACACGTCTACGAGCAGTACTTC,CASGSSGHVYEQYF
NA,TRBV6-5,NA,TRBJ2-2,TGTGCCAGCAGTTATCAGGACTTCGGGGAGCTGTTTTTT,CASSYQDFGELFF
NA,TRBV10-3,NA,TRBJ1-1,TGTGCCTCAGGGGTGAACACTGAAGCTTTCTTT,CASGVNTEAFF
NA,TRBV30,NA,TRBJ2-7,TGTGCCTGGTCCGGGGGGCAAAGCTCCTACGAGCAGTACTTC,CAWSGGQSSYEQYF
NA,TRBV4-1,NA,TRBJ2-7,TGCGCCAGCAGCCAAGATCTCGGTTACGAGCAGTACTTC,CASSQDLGYEQYF
NA,TRBV5-1,NA,TRBJ1-1,TGCGCCAGCAGCTTGAATACAGCACCGAACACTGAAGCTTTCTTT,CASSLNTAPNTEAFF
TRBD2,TRBV5-4,NA,TRBJ2-1,TGTGCCAGCAGCCTAGCGGGGGACCCGTACAATGAGCAGTTCTTC,CASSLAGDPYNEQFF
NA,TRBV11-3,NA,TRBJ2-7,TGTGCCAGCAGCCCTTCCGCGCTGCTCCCGGGGAACGAGCAGTACTTC,CASSPSALLPGNEQYF
NA,TRBV28,once,TRBJ1-2,TGTGCCAGCAGTTTGTCTCGTTACTATGGCTACACCTTC,CASSLSRYYGYTF
TRBD1,TRBV15,NA,TRBJ2-7,TGTGCCACCAGCAGAGGAGGACAGGGGGACGAGCAGTACTTC,CATSRGGQGDEQYF
TRBD1,TRBV5-1,NA,TRBJ2-5,TGCGCCAGCAGCTTGGTGCGGGGGACAGGGGGTGAGCAGTACTTC,CASSLVRGTGGEQYF
NA,TRBV27,NA,TRBJ1-2,TGTGCCAGCAGTTTCGGGGTGGCGTATGGCTACACCTTC,CASSFGVAYGYTF
TRBD1,TRBV5-6,NA,TRBJ2-7,TGTGCCAGCAGCCATGGGACAGGGCAGCGCGAGCAGTACTTC,CASSHGTGQREQYF
NA,TRBV27,NA,TRBJ1-1,TGTGCCAGCACCCAACGGGGGAGTTGGGACACTGAAGCTTTCTTT,CASTQRGSWDTEAFF
NA,TRBV11-2,NA,TRBJ1-1,TGTGCCAGCAGCCCCCCCTTTGGGGGACTCGGAGCTTTCTTT,CASSPPFGGLGAFF
NA,TRBV7-8,NA,TRBJ1-1,TGTGCCAGCAGCCAAATCAACACTGAAGCTTTCTTT,CASSQINTEAFF
NA,TRBV9,NA,TRBJ2-2,TGTGCCAGCAGCGTAGGCACTGCCGGGGAGCTGTTTTTT,CASSVGTAGELFF
NA,TRBV30,NA,TRBJ1-1,TGTGCCTGGAGTACAGGGTGGAACACTGAAGCTTTCTTT,CAWSTGWNTEAFF